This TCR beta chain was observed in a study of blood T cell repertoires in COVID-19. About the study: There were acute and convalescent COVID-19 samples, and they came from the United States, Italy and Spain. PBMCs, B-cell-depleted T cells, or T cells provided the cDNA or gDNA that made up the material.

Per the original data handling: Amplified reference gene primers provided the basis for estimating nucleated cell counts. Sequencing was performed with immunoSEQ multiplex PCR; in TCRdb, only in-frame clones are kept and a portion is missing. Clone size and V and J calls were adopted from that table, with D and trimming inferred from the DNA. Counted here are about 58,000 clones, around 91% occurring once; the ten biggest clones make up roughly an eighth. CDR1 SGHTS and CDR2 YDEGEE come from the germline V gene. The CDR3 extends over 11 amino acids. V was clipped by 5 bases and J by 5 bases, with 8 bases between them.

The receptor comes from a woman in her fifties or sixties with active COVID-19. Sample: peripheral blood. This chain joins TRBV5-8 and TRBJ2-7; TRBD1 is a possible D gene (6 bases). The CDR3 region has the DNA TGTGCCAGCAGAAGACAGGACGAGCAGTACTTC. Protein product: CASRRQDEQYF. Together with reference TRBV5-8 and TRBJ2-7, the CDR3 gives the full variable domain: EAGVTQSPTHLIKTRGQQATLRCSPISGHTSVYWYQQALGLGLQFLLWYDEGEERNRGNFPPRFSGRQFPNYSSELNVNALELEDSALYLCASRRQDEQYFGPGTRLTVT.